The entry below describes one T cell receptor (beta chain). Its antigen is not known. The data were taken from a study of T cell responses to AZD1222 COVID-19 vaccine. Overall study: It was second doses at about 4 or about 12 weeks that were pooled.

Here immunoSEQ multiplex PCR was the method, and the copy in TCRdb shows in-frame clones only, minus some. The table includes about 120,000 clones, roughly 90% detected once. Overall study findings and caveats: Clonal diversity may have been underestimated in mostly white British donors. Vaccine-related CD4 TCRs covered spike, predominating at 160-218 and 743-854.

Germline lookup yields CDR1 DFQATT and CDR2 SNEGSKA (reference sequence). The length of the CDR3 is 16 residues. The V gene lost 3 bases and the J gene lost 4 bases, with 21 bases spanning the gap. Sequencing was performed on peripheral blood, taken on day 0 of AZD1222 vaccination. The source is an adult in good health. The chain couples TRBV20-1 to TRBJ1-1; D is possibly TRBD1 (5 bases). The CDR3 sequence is CSASPHTGDEGTEAFF. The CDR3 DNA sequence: TGCAGTGCTAGTCCCCACACGGGGGATGAGGGCACTGAAGCTTTCTTT.